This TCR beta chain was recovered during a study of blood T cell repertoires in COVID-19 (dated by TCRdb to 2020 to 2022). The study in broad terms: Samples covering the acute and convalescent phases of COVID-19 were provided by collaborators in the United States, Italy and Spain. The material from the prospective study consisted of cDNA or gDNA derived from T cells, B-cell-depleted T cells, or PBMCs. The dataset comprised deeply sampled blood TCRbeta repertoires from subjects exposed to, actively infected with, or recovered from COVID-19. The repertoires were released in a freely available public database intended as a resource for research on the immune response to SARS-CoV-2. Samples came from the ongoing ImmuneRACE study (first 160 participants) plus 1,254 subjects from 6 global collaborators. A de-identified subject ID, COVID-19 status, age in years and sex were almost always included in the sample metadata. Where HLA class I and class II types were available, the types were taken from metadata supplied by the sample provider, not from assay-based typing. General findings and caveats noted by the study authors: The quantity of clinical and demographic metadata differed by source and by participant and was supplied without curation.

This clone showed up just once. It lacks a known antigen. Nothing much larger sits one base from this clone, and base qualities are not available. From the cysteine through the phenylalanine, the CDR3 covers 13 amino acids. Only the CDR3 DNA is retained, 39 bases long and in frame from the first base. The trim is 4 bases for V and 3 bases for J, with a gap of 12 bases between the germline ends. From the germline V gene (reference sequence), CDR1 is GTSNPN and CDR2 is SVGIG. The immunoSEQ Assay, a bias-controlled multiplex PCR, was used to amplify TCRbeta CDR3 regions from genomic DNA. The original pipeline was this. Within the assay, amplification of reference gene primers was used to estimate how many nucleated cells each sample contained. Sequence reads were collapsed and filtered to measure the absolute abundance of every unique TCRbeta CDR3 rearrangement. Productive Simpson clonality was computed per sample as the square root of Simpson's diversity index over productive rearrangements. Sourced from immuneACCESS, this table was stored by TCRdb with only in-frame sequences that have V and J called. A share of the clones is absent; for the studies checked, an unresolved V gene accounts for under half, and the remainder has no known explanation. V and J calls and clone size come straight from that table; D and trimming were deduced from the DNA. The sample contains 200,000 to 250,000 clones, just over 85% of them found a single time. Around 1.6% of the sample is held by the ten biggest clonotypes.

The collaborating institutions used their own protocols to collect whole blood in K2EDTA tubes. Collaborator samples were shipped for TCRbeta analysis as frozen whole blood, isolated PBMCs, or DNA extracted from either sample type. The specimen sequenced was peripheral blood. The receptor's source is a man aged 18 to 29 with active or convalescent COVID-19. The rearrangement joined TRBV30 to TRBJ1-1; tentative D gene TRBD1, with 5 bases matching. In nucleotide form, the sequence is TGTGCCTGGACCGTCGGGGGTGACACTGAAGCTTTCTTT. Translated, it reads CAWTVGGDTEAFF.